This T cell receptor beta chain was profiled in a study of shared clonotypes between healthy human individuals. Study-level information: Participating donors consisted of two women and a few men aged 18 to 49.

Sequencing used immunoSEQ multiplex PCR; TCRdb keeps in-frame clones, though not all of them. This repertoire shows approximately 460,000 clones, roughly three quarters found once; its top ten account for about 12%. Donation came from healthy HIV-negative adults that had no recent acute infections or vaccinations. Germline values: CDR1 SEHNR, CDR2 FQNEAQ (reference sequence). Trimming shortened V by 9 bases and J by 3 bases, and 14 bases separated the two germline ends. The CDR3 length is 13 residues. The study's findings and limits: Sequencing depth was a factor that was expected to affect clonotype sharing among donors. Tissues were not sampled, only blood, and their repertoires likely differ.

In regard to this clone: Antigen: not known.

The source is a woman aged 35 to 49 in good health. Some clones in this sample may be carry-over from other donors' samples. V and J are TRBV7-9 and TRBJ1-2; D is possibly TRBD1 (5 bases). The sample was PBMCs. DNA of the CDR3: TGTGCCAGTGCGGGGCAGGAGTACTATGGCTACACCTTC. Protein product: CASAGQEYYGYTF.